This is a list of T cell receptor beta chains from one sample in a study of blood T cell repertoires in COVID-19. Clones were sequenced by immunoSEQ multiplex PCR, and TCRdb holds only the in-frame ones, with some missing. This table has roughly 170,000 clones, roughly 81% appearing once. Specimen: peripheral blood. The receptors were sampled from a woman between 50 and 59 years old with COVID-19, enrolled during active disease. Both conserved end residues are part of each CDR3. The D gene is left open where the match is weak.

j_gene	v_gene	d_gene	CDR3nt	CDR3aa
TRBJ2-3	TRBV5-1	TRBD2	TGCGCCAGCAGCTTTGGGGTAGCGGGGACTCAAGATACGCAGTATTTT	CASSFGVAGTQDTQYF
TRBJ1-1	TRBV19	-	TGTGCCAGTAGTATAGATCAGAAAATGAACACTGAAGCTTTCTTT	CASSIDQKMNTEAFF
TRBJ1-5	TRBV2	TRBD1	TGTGCCAGCAGTGAACAGGGGGATAATCAGCCCCAGCATTTT	CASSEQGDNQPQHF
TRBJ1-2	TRBV5-1	-	TGCGCCAGCAGCTTGGCCTCGACAGTTAATGGCTACACCTTC	CASSLASTVNGYTF
TRBJ2-3	TRBV9	TRBD2	TGTGCCAGCAGCAAGGGACTATACACAGATACGCAGTATTTT	CASSKGLYTDTQYF
TRBJ2-7	TRBV4-1	-	TGCGCCAGCAGCCAGATACCCGGGACTTACCCCTACGAGCAGTACTTC	CASSQIPGTYPYEQYF
TRBJ2-5	TRBV5-3	TRBD2	TGTGCCAGAAGCCAGCAGCTAGCGGGGGAACAAGAGACCCAGTACTTC	CARSQQLAGEQETQYF
TRBJ1-3	TRBV18	-	TGTGCCAGCTCACCACTATCTAATCCGGGAAGCGCTGGAAACACCATATATTTT	CASSPLSNPGSAGNTIYF
TRBJ1-4	TRBV20-1	TRBD1	TGCAGTGCTAACAGGGGTGAAAAACTGTTTTTT	CSANRGEKLFF
TRBJ2-3	TRBV4-1	TRBD2	TGCGCCAGCCGACCCGGAAGCGGGGGGGCTGATACGCAGTATTTT	CASRPGSGGADTQYF
TRBJ1-2	TRBV12-3/TRBV12-4	-	TGTGCCAGCAGCTTCATCTCGTTGCGTGGCTACACCTTC	CASSFISLRGYTF
TRBJ1-1	TRBV5-1	-	TGCGCCAGCAGCCTGCTGCCAGGGAAGGGGAACACTGAAGCTTTCTTT	CASSLLPGKGNTEAFF
TRBJ2-2	TRBV6-2/TRBV6-3	-	TGTGCCAGCAACCCGATCCCCCCCTCACTACATAGAAACACCGGGGAGCTGTTTTTT	CASNPIPPSLHRNTGELFF
TRBJ2-1	TRBV5-1	TRBD2	TGCGCCAGCAGCCCAATAGCGGGGTCCGAGCAGTTCTTC	CASSPIAGSEQFF
TRBJ2-5	TRBV7-5	-	TGTGTCAGAAGCCACGGACGAGGAGGATTTGAGACCCAGTACTTC	CVRSHGRGGFETQYF
TRBJ1-4	TRBV7-9	TRBD1	TGTGCCAGCAGCGTAGAATTACAGGGGAAACTGTTTTTT	CASSVELQGKLFF
TRBJ1-4	TRBV4-1	-	TGCGCCAGCAGCCCCTTGGGGAGGGCGTCCGAAAAACTGTTTTTT	CASSPLGRASEKLFF
TRBJ2-7	TRBV5-1	TRBD1	TGCGCCAGCAGTTTGTCCCTACGACAGGGAATATACGAGCAGTACTTC	CASSLSLRQGIYEQYF
TRBJ2-2	TRBV7-9	TRBD1	TGTGCCAGCAGCTTAGCCGGAGGACAGGGAAACACCGGGGAGCTGTTTTTT	CASSLAGGQGNTGELFF
TRBJ1-5	TRBV13	TRBD1	TGTGCCAGCAGCACAGGGGGGAATCAGCCCCAGCATTTT	CASSTGGNQPQHF
TRBJ2-2	TRBV9	-	TGTGCCAGCAGCCCCCGTAAGGGGGTGAACACCGGGGAGCTGTTTTTT	CASSPRKGVNTGELFF
TRBJ1-1	TRBV3-1/TRBV3-2	TRBD1	TGTGCCAGCAGACAGGGGGACACTGAAGCTTTCTTT	CASRQGDTEAFF
TRBJ2-5	TRBV3-1/TRBV3-2	TRBD2	TGTGCCAGCAGCTACCGGGACGCCGGGGGGGAGACCCAGTACTTC	CASSYRDAGGETQYF
TRBJ1-6	TRBV7-9	TRBD1	TGTGCCAGCAGCTTAGAATCGGCAGGGGGAAATTCACCCCTCCACTTT	CASSLESAGGNSPLHF
TRBJ1-5	TRBV28	TRBD1	TGTGCCAGCAGAGCCACCGGGACAGGAGCTCAGCCCCAGCATTTT	CASRATGTGAQPQHF